Each of the 23 T cell receptor beta chains below was sequenced from the same sample in a study of T-cell reconstitution after alpha-beta-depleted transplantation in children listed by TCRdb under 2016. The library was built by means of PCR. Sequencing instrument: Illumina HiSeq 2500. TCR libraries were prepared with molecular barcoding, using unique molecular identifiers to normalize TCRbeta repertoire quantification. TCRdb's own reprocessing of the public reads used fastp at Q25 and MiXCR and kept productive beta chains. Identical CDR3 proteins give one entry, which carries the most common genes and DNA. Here the sample has roughly 190,000 distinct CDR3 sequences; approximately 14% occur a single time. Over 10% of the sample goes to the ten largest clones. Sequencing was performed on PBMCs from the stem cell graft donor, taken from the stem cell graft. Source of these receptors: a human donor who donated a stem cell graft to a child with acute lymphoblastic leukemia.

This clonotype was seen repeatedly, ten times or more. J is TRBJ2-7 and V is TRBV20-1; TRBD2 agrees at 9 bases. Losses at the gene ends were 3 bases for V and 4 bases for J; bases not matched to a gene: 7. This CDR3 contains 14 residues. CDR1 and CDR2 (germline): DFQATT, SNEGSKA (reference sequence). The CDR3 loop reads CSARRLAGSYEQYF. CDR3 bases: TGCAGTGCTAGGAGGCTAGCGGGATCTTACGAGCAGTACTTC.

The sample holds many counts of this clonotype. V and J are TRBV7-8 and TRBJ2-2, with TRBD2 matching 7 bases. The CDR3 contains 17 residues. Trimming took 5 bases from V and 2 from J; bases not matched to a gene: 11. The germline CDR1 and CDR2 sequences are SGHVS and FQNEAQ. Written as DNA, the CDR3 is TGTGCCAGCAGCGACAGTTCCCGGACTAGTAACACCGGGGAGCTGTTTTTT. Translation gives CASSDSSRTSNTGELFF.

This clonotype was seen only a few times. The genes are TRBV29-1 and TRBJ2-3, with D unclear. Germline V gives CDR1 SQVTM, CDR2 ANQGSEA. The CDR3 loop spans 14 amino acids. V was shortened by 7 bases and J by 0 bases, with 14 bases between the two germline ends. As DNA, the CDR3 is TGCAGCGGCACCCTATCGACTAGCACAGATACGCAGTATTTT. Translating gives CSGTLSTSTDTQYF.

The sample holds many counts of this clonotype. This chain joins TRBV5-1 and TRBJ1-1; D is uncertain. This CDR3 contains 13 residues. Germline assignment: CDR1 SGHRS and CDR2 YFSETQ. Trimming removed 0 bases at V and 4 bases at J, with 7 bases between. The DNA for the CDR3 is TGCGCCAGCAGCTTGGCCGTGAGCACTGAAGCTTTCTTT. Translated, it gives CASSLAVSTEAFF.

The sample holds one count of this clonotype. This sequence joins TRBV30 and TRBJ1-3; D unresolved. V lost 1 base to trimming and J lost 4 bases, with 14 bases between them. CDR3 length equals 15 residues. Germline assignment: CDR1 GTSNPN and CDR2 SVGIG (reference sequence). The CDR3 loop reads CAWSANAGVGNTIYF. The CDR3 bases are TGTGCCTGGAGTGCCAACGCAGGAGTAGGAAACACCATATATTTT.

The chain is built from TRBV11-3 and TRBJ2-3; D uncertain. Trimming removed 5 bases from V and 4 bases from J, with 10 bases in between. CDR3 length: 13 residues. Looked up from germline, CDR1 is SGHNT and CDR2 is YENEEA. DNA of the CDR3: TGTGCCAGCAGCCTGTCCGAGTCAGATACGCAGTATTTT. Its protein is CASSLSESDTQYF.

This clonotype has ten or more counts. The chain employs TRBV7-8 and TRBJ2-7, with 8 bases identical to TRBD2. CDR1 and CDR2 from the germline V gene are SGHVS and FQNEAQ. The CDR3 covers 13 residues. The V gene end was trimmed by 5 bases and the J gene end by 3 bases; junction bases not matched to a gene: 3. The CDR3 spells CASSAGTSYEQYF. The CDR3, as DNA: TGTGCCAGCAGCGCCGGGACTAGCTACGAGCAGTACTTC.

The rearrangement links TRBV5-1 to TRBJ1-1; a weak D match, TRBD1 (6 bases). This CDR3 comprises 15 residues. Germline CDR1 SGHRS, CDR2 YFSETQ. V lost 1 base and J 5 bases, leaving 15 bases between the germline ends. This CDR3 is CASSLQAMRGTEAFF. Written as DNA, the CDR3 is TGCGCCAGCAGCTTGCAGGCAATGAGGGGGACTGAAGCTTTCTTT.

This clonotype was detected many times. J is TRBJ2-5 and V is TRBV5-1; 9 bases fit TRBD1. The CDR3 extends over 13 amino acids. The V gene's germline CDR1 is SGHRS and CDR2 YFSETQ. Trimming took 7 bases from V and 5 from J; bases not matched to a gene: 6. This CDR3 reads CASSAGTGETQYF. The CDR3 region has the DNA TGCGCCAGCTCGGCGGGGACAGGGGAGACCCAGTACTTC.

Ten or more counts support this clonotype. The J gene is TRBJ2-7, the V gene TRBV20-1; 8 bases align to TRBD2. CDR3 length: 15 amino acids. V was pared by 1 base and J by 2 bases, with 7 bases of the junction left unmatched. From germline, CDR1 is DFQATT and CDR2 SNEGSKA (reference sequence). The CDR3 sequence is CSARAGGRSTYEQYF. The DNA for the CDR3 is TGCAGTGCTAGAGCTGGCGGGAGGTCCACCTACGAGCAGTACTTC.

This clonotype was detected ten times or more. The chain carries TRBV10-2 and TRBJ2-1; 9 bases line up with TRBD2. J gave up 9 bases and V 8 bases, and 11 bases lay outside the gene matches. Per the germline V gene, CDR1 is WSHSY and CDR2 is SAAADI. This CDR3 is 14 amino acids long. CDR3 protein: CASGIGGRAGEQFF. For the CDR3, the DNA is TGCGCCAGCGGGATTGGCGGGAGGGCCGGTGAGCAGTTCTTC.

This clonotype appeared many times. The V gene is TRBV5-5, the J gene TRBJ2-7; 7 nucleotides match TRBD1. The germline CDR1 and CDR2 sequences are SGHKS and YYEKEE (reference sequence). Germline trimming cut 4 bases from V and 4 bases from J; bases unmatched to any gene: 11. The CDR3 spans 15 residues. The CDR3 is CASSITGQSFYEQYF. In nucleotides, the CDR3 is TGTGCCAGCAGCATCACGGGACAGAGTTTTTACGAGCAGTACTTC.

At least ten counts were recorded for this clonotype. This chain connects TRBV10-3 to TRBJ2-1; D possibly uses TRBD1 or TRBD2 (5 bases each). With 5 bases removed from V and 6 bases from J, the gap between germline ends came to 23 bases. Germline CDR1 and CDR2: ENHRY and SYGVKD. CDR3 length equals 17 residues. The CDR3 region has the DNA TGTGCCATCAGTCACCTTCGGGACGGAGGAACTAGCAATGAGCAGTTCTTC. It is translated as CAISHLRDGGTSNEQFF.

This chain uses TRBV7-9 with TRBJ1-4, with unresolved D. Germline V gene sequence: CDR1 SEHNR, CDR2 FQNEAQ (reference sequence). The CDR3 runs 15 residues. Trimming stripped 4 bases from V and 2 bases from J, with 11 bases between. CDR3 bases: TGTGCCAGCAGCTCAGGCGGATTTACTAATGAAAAACTGTTTTTT. Its protein product is CASSSGGFTNEKLFF.

This clonotype appeared many times. V and J are TRBV5-1 and TRBJ2-1; weak D call: TRBD2 (5 bases). CDR3 length: 15 amino acids. V was cut by 4 bases and J by 2 bases, with 13 bases left in between. The germline V gene encodes CDR1 SGHRS and CDR2 YFSETQ. CDR3 coding DNA: TGCGCCAGCAGCAGAATAGAGGGAGCCTACAATGAGCAGTTCTTC. Protein: CASSRIEGAYNEQFF.

This clonotype has at least ten counts. This chain joins TRBV5-1 and TRBJ2-5; unclear D gene. This CDR3 is built from 12 residues. V lost 9 bases and J 7 bases, leaving 16 bases between the germline ends. The V gene's germline CDR1 is SGHRS and CDR2 YFSETQ. The CDR3: CATSMGGRTQYF. CDR3 nucleotides: TGCGCCACCTCGATGGGTGGGCGGACCCAGTACTTC.

This clonotype came up a few times. The genes are TRBV7-2 and TRBJ1-5; a weak D match, TRBD1 (5 bases). V was clipped by 1 base and J by 5 bases, with 9 bases between them. Germline CDR1 and CDR2: SGHTA and FQGNSA. The length of the CDR3 is 14 residues. CDR3 DNA: TGTGCCAGCAGCTTAGGACAGAATTATCAGCCCCAGCATTTT. Amino acid sequence: CASSLGQNYQPQHF.

This clonotype was detected ten times or more. CDR3: CSVSSGSSYEQYF. CDR3 sequence (DNA): TGCAGTGTCTCAAGCGGGAGCTCCTACGAGCAGTACTTC. The chain combines TRBV29-1 with TRBJ2-7; 8 nucleotides agree with TRBD2. This CDR3 comprises 13 residues. Looked up from germline, CDR1 is SQVTM and CDR2 is ANQGSEA.

This clonotype was detected a few times. The chain joins TRBV9 to TRBJ1-1, with D possibly matching TRBD1 (6 bases). With 4 bases removed from V and 1 base from J, the gap between germline ends came to 14 bases. The CDR3 covers 15 residues. Germline V gives CDR1 SGDLS, CDR2 YYNGEE. The CDR3: CASSPEGVGNTEAFF. In DNA form, the CDR3 reads TGTGCCAGCAGCCCTGAGGGGGTCGGGAACACTGAAGCTTTCTTT. The full variable domain, with the rest looked up from reference TRBV9 and TRBJ1-1, is DSGVTQTPKHLITATGQRVTLRCSPRSGDLSVYWYQQSLDQGLQFLIQYYNGEERAKGNILERFSAQQFPDLHSELNLSSLELGDSALYFCASSPEGVGNTEAFFGQGTRLTVV.

Many counts were recorded for this clonotype. This chain links TRBV6-1 with TRBJ2-3; D is unresolved. The CDR3 has 14 residues. Germline values: CDR1 MNHNS, CDR2 SASEGT. Trimming took 6 bases from V and 6 from J, leaving 16 bases between them. As DNA, the CDR3 is TGTGCCAGCAGCCTCGGTTTAGCCGGGGATACGCAGTATTTT. Translation gives CASSLGLAGDTQYF.

The sample holds many counts of this clonotype. The chain is built from TRBV11-2 and TRBJ2-1, with TRBD1 matching 9 bases. The V segment lost 5 bases and the J segment 5 bases; nucleotides outside the gene matches: 10. This CDR3 contains 16 residues. Looked up from germline, CDR1 is SGHAT and CDR2 is FQNNGV. This CDR3 reads CASSTRPGTGNNEQFF. CDR3 nucleotide sequence: TGTGCCAGCAGCACCCGTCCCGGGACAGGGAACAATGAGCAGTTCTTC. The entire variable domain, with the rest obtained from reference TRBV11-2 and TRBJ2-1, is as follows: EAGVAQSPRYKIIEKRQSVAFWCNPISGHATLYWYQQILGQGPKLLIQFQNNGVVDDSQLPKDRFSAERLKGVDSTLKIQPAKLEDSAVYLCASSTRPGTGNNEQFFGPGTRLTVL.

This clonotype was observed a handful of times. The chain is built from TRBV12-3 or TRBV12-4 and TRBJ1-1; 10 bases line up with TRBD1. This CDR3 comprises 15 residues. V gave up 4 bases and J gave up 5 bases; unmatched junction bases: 7. The CDR3 loop reads CASSSLDRGLTEAFF. Here the CDR3 DNA reads TGTGCCAGCAGTTCCCTAGACAGGGGGCTGACTGAAGCTTTCTTT.

This clonotype occurred many times. The chain links TRBV5-4 to TRBJ1-2, with TRBD1 matching 9 bases. CDR1 is SGHNT and CDR2 is YYREEE in the germline V gene (reference sequence). Trimming removed 4 bases from V and 7 bases from J; junction bases left unmatched: 5. The CDR3 length is 13 residues. CDR3 in amino acids: CASSRDREAGYTF. DNA for the CDR3: TGTGCCAGCAGCAGGGACAGGGAAGCTGGCTACACCTTC.